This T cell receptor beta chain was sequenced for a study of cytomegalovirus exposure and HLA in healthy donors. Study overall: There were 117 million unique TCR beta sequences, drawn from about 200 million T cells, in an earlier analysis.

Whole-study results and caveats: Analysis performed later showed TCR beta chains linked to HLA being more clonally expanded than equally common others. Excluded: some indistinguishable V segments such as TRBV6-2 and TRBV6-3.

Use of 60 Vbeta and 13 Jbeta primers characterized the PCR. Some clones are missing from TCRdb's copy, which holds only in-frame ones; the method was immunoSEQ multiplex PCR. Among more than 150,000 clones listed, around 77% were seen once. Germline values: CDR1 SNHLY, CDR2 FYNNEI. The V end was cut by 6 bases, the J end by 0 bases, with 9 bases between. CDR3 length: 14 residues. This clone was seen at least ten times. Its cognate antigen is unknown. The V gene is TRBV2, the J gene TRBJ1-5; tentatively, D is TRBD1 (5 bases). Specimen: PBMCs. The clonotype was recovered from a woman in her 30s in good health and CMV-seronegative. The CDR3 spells CASRSGLSNQPQHF. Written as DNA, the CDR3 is TGTGCCAGCAGGTCGGGACTTAGCAATCAGCCCCAGCATTTT.